This record covers a single T cell receptor (beta chain). There are 15 residues in the CDR3. The V end was cut by 2 bases, the J end by 9 bases, with 17 bases between. Germline-derived CDR1 and CDR2 are GTSNPN and SVGIG (reference sequence). Using its own MiXCR run on the RACE reads, TCRdb lists one record per CDR3 protein. The table lists approximately 160,000 distinct CDR3 sequences, around 30% of them singletons. The source of the sample is a study of human T cells and chemical hapten exposure. Across the study: DPC at 2% was the sensitizing agent, placed on about 2 cm by about 2 cm of upper inner arm skin.

Time point given: patch test 3, about 24 weeks after DPC sensitization. Indicated treatment: therapeutic diphenylcyclopropenone sensitization with weekly scalp DPC. The genes are TRBV30 and TRBJ1-6, with a tentative D call TRBD1 (5 bases). The clonotype comes from a woman in her late teens or twenties with alopecia areata. Some clones in this sample may be carry-over from other donors' samples. Sequencing was performed on whole blood, taken in connection with sensitization to the hapten diphenylcyclopropenone (DPC). CDR3 DNA: TGTGCCTGGAGTTCGGACAACGCCCGGGGTTCACCCCTCCACTTT. Translated, it gives CAWSSDNARGSPLHF.